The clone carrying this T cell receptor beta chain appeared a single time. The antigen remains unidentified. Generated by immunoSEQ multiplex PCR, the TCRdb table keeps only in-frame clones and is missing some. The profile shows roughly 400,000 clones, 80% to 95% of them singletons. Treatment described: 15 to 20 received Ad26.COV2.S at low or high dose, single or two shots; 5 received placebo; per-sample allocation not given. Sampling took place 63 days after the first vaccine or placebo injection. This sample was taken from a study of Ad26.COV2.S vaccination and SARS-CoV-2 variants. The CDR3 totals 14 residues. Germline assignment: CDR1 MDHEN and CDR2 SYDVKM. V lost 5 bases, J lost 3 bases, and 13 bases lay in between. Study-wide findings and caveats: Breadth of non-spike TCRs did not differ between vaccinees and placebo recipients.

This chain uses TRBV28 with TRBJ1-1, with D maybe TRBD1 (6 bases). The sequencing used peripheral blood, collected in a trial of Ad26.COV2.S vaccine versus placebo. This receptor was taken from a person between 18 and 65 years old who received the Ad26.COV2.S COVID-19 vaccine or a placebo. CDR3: CASSQQGLDTEAFF. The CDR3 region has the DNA TGTGCCAGCAGTCAACAGGGTTTGGACACTGAAGCTTTCTTT. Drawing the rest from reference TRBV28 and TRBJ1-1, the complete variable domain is DVKVTQSSRYLVKRTGEKVFLECVQDMDHENMFWYRQDPGLGLRLIYFSYDVKMKEKGDIPEGYSVSREKKERFSLILESASTNQTSMYLCASSQQGLDTEAFFGQGTRLTVV.